This entry lists 22 T cell receptor beta chains sequenced from one sample in a study of blood T cells in healthy people across ages. The second PCR ran roughly 6 to 11 cycles with a sample-barcoded 5' primer and J-beta primers. One entry per CDR3 protein, called by TCRdb with MiXCR from the 5' RACE reads. The sample carries a few hundred thousand distinct CDR3 sequences, roughly a quarter recorded once. The data were also submitted as part of a second study, on T cells of mothers and their children.

The sample taken for sequencing was blood. The receptors shown here come from a boy aged 2 to 10 in good health.

V gene TRBV11-2 combines with J gene TRBJ2-7; tentative D call: TRBD2 (6 bases). The CDR3 consists of 15 residues. V lost 0 bases to trimming and J lost 2 bases, with 11 bases between them. The germline V gene has CDR1 SGHAT and CDR2 FQNNGV. CDR3 in amino acids: CASSLEGGSPYEQYF. In DNA, the CDR3 is TGTGCCAGCAGCTTAGAGGGAGGCAGTCCCTACGAGCAGTACTTC.

V gene TRBV2 combines with J gene TRBJ2-1; perhaps TRBD1 as D (5 bases). CDR3 length equals 15 residues. V lost 0 bases to trimming and J lost 7 bases, with 13 bases between them. Germline V CDR1 and CDR2: SNHLY, FYNNEI. In nucleotides, the CDR3 is TGTGCCAGCAGTGAAGCACAGGCCCCCTTAAATGAGCAGTTCTTC. This translates into CASSEAQAPLNEQFF.

CDR3: CAIEERSGRPSEQFF. Written as DNA, the CDR3 is TGTGCCATCGAGGAGCGGAGCGGGAGACCAAGTGAGCAGTTCTTC. The chain uses TRBV10-3 and TRBJ2-7; 8 bases align to TRBD2. The end of the DNA aligns better with TRBJ2-1, so the J call may be wrong. CDR3 length: 15 amino acids. The germline CDR1 and CDR2 sequences are ENHRY and SYGVKD.

This chain connects TRBV4-3 to TRBJ2-7, with 10 nucleotides matching TRBD1. The ends lost 0 bases at V and 1 base at J; junction bases unmatched: 6. Germline CDR1 reads LGHNA; CDR2 reads YSLEER. The CDR3 length is 17 residues. CDR3 amino acids: CASSQDGSGQGSYEQYF. CDR3 nucleotide sequence: TGCGCCAGCAGCCAAGATGGGTCGGGACAGGGGTCCTACGAGCAGTACTTC.

On this clonotype: This sequence may be a read error, since a much larger clone differs from it by one base. The gene calls are TRBV12-3 or TRBV12-4 and TRBJ2-5; D unclear. The better agreement between TRBJ2-1 and the DNA end casts doubt on the J call. The CDR3 loop spans 11 amino acids. The CDR3 DNA sequence: TGTGTCAGCAGTTTCCACGAGGAGCAGTTCTTC. This gives the protein CVSSFHEEQFF.

This clonotype appeared a few times. The rearrangement links TRBV6-5 to TRBJ2-7; no firm D call. The CDR3 has 13 residues. Germline assignment: CDR1 MNHEY and CDR2 SVGAGI. The V and J ends lost 8 bases and 0 bases respectively, with 11 bases between them. The CDR3: CASALLSSYEQYF. The CDR3 DNA is TGTGCCAGCGCTCTACTTTCCTCCTACGAGCAGTACTTC.

The rearrangement uses TRBV20-1 and TRBJ2-3; D possibly corresponds to TRBD1 (6 bases). This CDR3 is 13 amino acids long. CDR1 is DFQATT and CDR2 is SNEGSKA in the germline V gene (reference sequence). Trimming stripped 6 bases from V and 2 bases from J, with 12 bases between. CDR3 loop: CSARTEPTDTQYF. The CDR3 DNA is TGCAGTGCCCGGACAGAGCCCACAGATACGCAGTATTTT.

This chain joins TRBV10-3 and TRBJ2-5; TRBD1 matches at 8 bases. Germline V gene data show CDR1 as ENHRY and CDR2 as SYGVKD. The CDR3 is 15 residues long. Unmatched junction bases numbered 4, after V lost 3 bases and J lost 1 base. The CDR3 loop is CAISEPQGGQETQYF. The CDR3 DNA reads as TGTGCCATCAGTGAACCACAGGGGGGCCAAGAGACCCAGTACTTC.

The V gene is TRBV29-1, the J gene TRBJ2-3, with D tentatively TRBD2 (7 bases). Germline loops: CDR1 SQVTM, CDR2 ANQGSEA. There are 15 residues in the CDR3. With 3 bases removed from V and 0 bases from J, the gap between germline ends came to 13 bases. The chain's CDR3 is CSVEGGQGSTDTQYF. The CDR3 DNA sequence: TGCAGCGTTGAGGGAGGGCAGGGGAGCACAGATACGCAGTATTTT.

There are a few counts of this clonotype. The J gene is TRBJ2-3, the V gene TRBV9, with 11 nucleotides matching TRBD2. J was trimmed by 6 bases and V by 4 bases; bases with no gene match: 10. Germline CDR1 SGDLS, CDR2 YYNGEE. The CDR3 contains 16 residues. The CDR3 nucleotides are TGTGCCAGCAGCACGTTTCTAGCGGGAGGAGCGGATACGCAGTATTTT. It specifies CASSTFLAGGADTQYF. Based on the CDR3 plus reference TRBV9 and TRBJ2-3, the full variable domain is DSGVTQTPKHLITATGQRVTLRCSPRSGDLSVYWYQQSLDQGLQFLIQYYNGEERAKGNILERFSAQQFPDLHSELNLSSLELGDSALYFCASSTFLAGGADTQYFGPGTRLTVL.

The chain links TRBV7-9 to TRBJ2-7, with 10 nucleotides matching TRBD2. This CDR3 is built from 16 residues. Germline lookup yields CDR1 SEHNR and CDR2 FQNEAQ (reference sequence). After removal of 4 bases from V and 6 bases from J, the junction contained 12 bases not matched to a gene. CDR3 amino acids: CASSSLAGAPASEQYF. The DNA for the CDR3 is TGTGCCAGCAGCTCCCTAGCGGGAGCCCCTGCCAGCGAGCAGTACTTC.

V usage is TRBV27 and J usage is TRBJ2-1; D might be TRBD1 or TRBD2, each matching 5 bases. With the DNA end fitting TRBJ2-5 better, the J assignment may be wrong. The CDR3 has 13 residues. Germline V gives CDR1 MNHEY, CDR2 SMNVEV (reference sequence). The CDR3 loop is CASRIMGEETQYF. The CDR3, as DNA: TGTGCCAGCAGAATAATGGGGGAAGAGACCCAGTACTTC.

This clonotype was counted a few times. CDR3 in amino acids: CATSDRTGSGYTF. CDR3 nucleotide sequence: TGTGCCACCAGTGATCGGACAGGGAGCGGCTACACCTTC. This chain uses TRBV24-1 with TRBJ1-2, with 8 bases fitting TRBD1. Per the germline V gene, CDR1 is KGHDR and CDR2 is SFDVKD. The CDR3 is 13 residues long. V shed 3 bases and J 8 bases; nucleotides not matched to a gene: 4.

This chain joins TRBV28 and TRBJ1-2; no firm D call. Per germline, CDR1 MDHEN and CDR2 SYDVKM. CDR3 length equals 13 residues. The V and J ends lost 4 bases and 4 bases respectively, with 10 bases between them. The CDR3 sequence: CASSYGQFYGYTF. Here the CDR3 DNA reads TGTGCCAGCAGTTACGGCCAATTCTATGGCTACACCTTC.

The chain combines TRBV20-1 with TRBJ1-6; D remains unclear. This CDR3 contains 12 residues. Germline CDR1 is DFQATT and CDR2 is SNEGSKA (reference sequence). V shed 0 bases and J shed 9 bases, with 6 bases lying between them. The chain's CDR3 is CSARDEVSPLHF. CDR3 DNA: TGCAGTGCTAGAGATGAGGTTTCACCCCTCCACTTT.

This clonotype has at least ten counts. The chain recombines TRBV7-9 with TRBJ2-3, with 9 positions matching TRBD1. The V gene's germline CDR1 is SEHNR and CDR2 FQNEAQ (reference sequence). After removal of 4 bases from V and 1 base from J, the junction contained 3 bases not matched to a gene. This CDR3 spans 15 amino acids. CDR3 sequence reads: CASSSTGGGTDTQYF. CDR3 nucleotides: TGTGCCAGCAGCTCCACAGGGGGCGGCACAGATACGCAGTATTTT.

This clonotype was counted only a few times. The chain joins TRBV5-6 to TRBJ1-5; weak D call: TRBD1 (5 bases). V was cut by 4 bases and J by 6 bases, with 14 bases left in between. Germline loops: CDR1 SGHDT, CDR2 YYEEEE. The CDR3 is 14 residues long. The CDR3 DNA follows: TGTGCCAGCAGCCCTTGGGATGGGGGTCAGCCCCAGCATTTT. Its protein product is CASSPWDGGQPQHF.

There are a few counts of this clonotype. This chain connects TRBV9 to TRBJ2-2, with a possible D match to TRBD2 (5 bases). V dropped 0 bases and J dropped 2 bases, with 14 bases sitting between them. The CDR3 runs 17 residues. Germline V gene lookup returns CDR1 SGDLS and CDR2 YYNGEE. Written as DNA, the CDR3 is TGTGCCAGCAGCGTAGCGGACTCCCGACTTAACACCGGGGAGCTGTTTTTT. It yields the protein CASSVADSRLNTGELFF.

V gene TRBV5-1 combines with J gene TRBJ2-3; a possible D gene is TRBD2 (6 bases). There are 14 residues in the CDR3. Germline CDR1 SGHRS, CDR2 YFSETQ. The V gene lost 2 bases and the J gene lost 4 bases, with 11 bases spanning the gap. The DNA of the CDR3 is TGCGCCAGCAGCTTTCAAACGGGGGCAGATACGCAGTATTTT. It codes for CASSFQTGADTQYF.

At least ten counts were recorded for this clonotype. This chain links TRBV5-1 with TRBJ2-3; D not resolved. The CDR3 is made up of 14 amino acids. Germline lookup yields CDR1 SGHRS and CDR2 YFSETQ. The germline V and J ends were trimmed by 4 bases and 0 bases, with 9 bases remaining between them. DNA for the CDR3: TGCGCCAGCAGCCGGCCAGCGAGCACAGATACGCAGTATTTT. It translates to CASSRPASTDTQYF.

V and J are TRBV10-3 and TRBJ2-5; TRBD1 is a possible D gene (6 bases). Germline loops: CDR1 ENHRY, CDR2 SYGVKD. V lost 10 bases and J 1 base, leaving 13 bases between the germline ends. The CDR3 covers 13 residues. In DNA form, the CDR3 reads TGTGCCACCCGGACAGAGCTCCAAGAGACCCAGTACTTC. The encoded protein is CATRTELQETQYF.

The rearrangement links TRBV18 to TRBJ2-3; D is perhaps TRBD2 (7 bases). V lost 4 bases and J lost 6, with 14 bases in between. CDR3 length: 14 amino acids. CDR1 is KGHSH, CDR2 LQKENI, per germline. The DNA for the CDR3 is TGTGCCAGCTCACGACGGGGGGCCAGGGATACGCAGTATTTT. Amino acid sequence: CASSRRGARDTQYF.